This T cell receptor beta chain was sequenced for a study of CD8+CD57+ T cells in acquired aplastic anemia. Study overall: Sorted CD4+ and CD8+ cells yielded 3 to 3.5 ug of DNA on average. Notes on the study in general: Patients and controls had CD8+ Simpson's diversity values that were not significantly distinct.

This clonotype was picked up many times. Antigen specificity is unknown. CDR3 length equals 11 residues. The germline V and J ends were trimmed by 7 bases and 2 bases, with 2 bases remaining between them. Germline V lookup: CDR1 ENHRY, CDR2 SYGVKD. Genomic DNA served as template for TCR beta VDJ and CDR3 profiling. MiXCR, run by TCRdb on the reads, gives a single entry per CDR3 protein. The sample holds about 140,000 distinct CDR3 sequences, roughly two fifths seen once. This sequence originates from a human donor in good health, serving as a control. This sequence joins TRBV10-3 and TRBJ2-2; the D is unclear. Input material: sorted CD4+, CD8+, or CD8+CD57+ T cells (not recorded which) from PBMCs. CDR3 amino acids: CAIKNTGELFF. The CDR3 DNA follows: TGTGCCATCAAAAACACCGGGGAGCTGTTTTTT.